A single sample is the source of the 20 T cell receptor beta chains below, sequenced in a study of blood T cell repertoires in COVID-19. Sequencing was performed with immunoSEQ multiplex PCR; in TCRdb, only in-frame clones are kept and a portion is missing. This table has about 310,000 clones, roughly 90% appearing once. The sequenced sample consisted of peripheral blood. These TCRs come from a woman aged 30 to 39 with COVID-19, enrolled during active disease.

The chain employs TRBV11-3 and TRBJ2-7; perhaps TRBD2 as D (5 bases). The CDR3 has 15 residues. Germline CDR1 and CDR2: SGHNT and YENEEA. V lost 1 base, J lost 7 bases, and 17 bases lay in between. In DNA, the CDR3 is TGTGCCAGCAGCTTAGGGCCTAGCCCCCCTGATGAGCAGTACTTC. It encodes CASSLGPSPPDEQYF.

This chain joins TRBV27 and TRBJ2-5; weak D call: TRBD1 (6 bases). The CDR3 is made up of 15 amino acids. Per germline, CDR1 MNHEY and CDR2 SMNVEV (reference sequence). V gave up 0 bases and J gave up 4 bases, with 12 bases separating them. CDR3 residues: CASSLSDGRGETQYF. The DNA for the CDR3 is TGTGCCAGCAGTTTATCGGATGGCAGGGGAGAGACCCAGTACTTC.

In its sample, this clone was seen a few times. The chain couples TRBV30 to TRBJ2-7; D unresolved. The germline CDR1 and CDR2 sequences are GTSNPN and SVGIG (reference sequence). The CDR3 length is 11 residues. V lost 5 bases to trimming and J lost 0 bases, with 5 bases between them. The CDR3 spells CAWERSYEQYF. The CDR3 coding sequence is TGTGCCTGGGAGCGCTCCTACGAGCAGTACTTC.

This clone was detected once. This sequence joins TRBV2 and TRBJ2-5; D is ambiguous. Germline assignment: CDR1 SNHLY and CDR2 FYNNEI. The CDR3 spans 11 residues. Trimming pared 5 bases from V and 5 bases from J, leaving 6 bases between. DNA for the CDR3: TGTGCCAGCAGTTCGAGGGAGACCCAGTACTTC. This translates into CASSSRETQYF.

This clone was counted a single time. This chain connects TRBV7-3 to TRBJ2-5; 8 bases align to TRBD2. Germline V gives CDR1 SGHTA, CDR2 FQGTGA. V dropped 5 bases and J dropped 2; count of bases not matched to a gene: 4. The CDR3 runs to 14 residues. Here the CDR3 DNA reads TGTGCCAGCAGCCCCGCGGGGGGTCAAGAGACCCAGTACTTC. This translates into CASSPAGGQETQYF.

This chain links TRBV30 with TRBJ2-2; 7 bases align to TRBD2. The CDR3 runs 14 residues. The V segment lost 1 base and the J segment 4 bases; nucleotides outside the gene matches: 3. Germline V gene lookup returns CDR1 GTSNPN and CDR2 SVGIG (reference sequence). The CDR3 region has the DNA TGTGCCTGGAGTGGCGGGAGTCTCACCGGGGAGCTGTTTTTT. Protein: CAWSGGSLTGELFF.

The chain links TRBV9 to TRBJ1-3; D not resolved. Germline V gives CDR1 SGDLS, CDR2 YYNGEE. The ends were cut back, 4 bases at V and 0 bases at J, with 14 bases in the middle. CDR3 length: 16 amino acids. CDR3 region: CASSLMSFSSGNTIYF. The CDR3 DNA reads TGTGCCAGCAGCCTAATGTCATTCTCCTCTGGAAACACCATATATTTT.

The gene calls are TRBV19 and TRBJ1-2; TRBD1 might be the D (5 bases). V shed 5 bases and J shed 4 bases, with 11 bases lying between them. Germline loops: CDR1 LNHDA, CDR2 SQIVND (reference sequence). The CDR3 has 13 residues. The CDR3 reads CASSPRTFYGYTF. The CDR3 DNA reads as TGTGCCAGTAGTCCTAGGACATTCTATGGCTACACCTTC.

The chain joins TRBV5-4 to TRBJ2-7, with TRBD1 identical over 9 bases. The CDR3 has 15 residues. Germline V CDR1 and CDR2: SGHNT, YYREEE (reference sequence). The J segment lost 5 bases and the V segment lost 4 bases, leaving 10 bases of the junction unmatched. This CDR3 is CASSLTGQGTHEQYF. The CDR3 nucleotides are TGTGCCAGCAGCCTGACCGGACAGGGGACCCACGAGCAGTACTTC.

Points on this clone: The sample contains more than one DNA sequence encoding this CDR3. V is TRBV28 and J is TRBJ2-5, with D perhaps TRBD1 (7 bases). Germline V gene sequence: CDR1 MDHEN, CDR2 SYDVKM. The V and J ends lost 6 bases and 5 bases respectively, with 16 bases between them. The CDR3 covers 14 residues. The CDR3: CASRSQGGGETQYF. The CDR3 DNA follows: TGTGCCAGCAGGTCCCAGGGGGGTGGGGAGACCCAGTACTTC.

The chain links TRBV5-1 to TRBJ1-2, with TRBD1 matching over 7 bases. CDR3 length equals 14 residues. Per germline, CDR1 SGHRS and CDR2 YFSETQ. The trim removed 5 bases at V and 2 bases at J, leaving 6 bases unmatched. CDR3 region: CASSITGENYGYTF. CDR3 nucleotide sequence: TGCGCCAGCAGTATAACAGGGGAAAACTATGGCTACACCTTC.

V and J are TRBV30 and TRBJ1-1; D ambiguous. V lost 3 bases to trimming and J lost 8 bases, with 10 bases between them. CDR3 length: 11 amino acids. Germline CDR1 GTSNPN, CDR2 SVGIG (reference sequence). The chain's CDR3 is CAWRSSAEAFF. DNA for the CDR3: TGTGCCTGGAGGTCGAGTGCCGAAGCTTTCTTT.

The chain is built from TRBV9 and TRBJ1-2; D is ambiguous. The CDR3 sequence is 13 residues long. The V and J ends lost 6 bases and 4 bases respectively, with 13 bases between them. Germline V CDR1 and CDR2: SGDLS, YYNGEE. CDR3 amino acids: CASTNSGSYGYTF. For the CDR3, the DNA is TGTGCCAGCACCAATAGTGGTAGCTATGGCTACACCTTC.

This clone was counted once. V is TRBV7-6 and J is TRBJ1-1; 10 bases agree with TRBD1. Germline V gene lookup returns CDR1 SGHVS and CDR2 FNYEAQ. Losses at the gene ends were 5 bases for V and 4 bases for J; bases not matched to a gene: 4. The CDR3 covers 14 residues. CDR3 DNA: TGTGCCAGCAGCGACCGGGACAGGGGCACTGAAGCTTTCTTT. Its translation: CASSDRDRGTEAFF.

This rearrangement joins TRBV15 to TRBJ1-1; D gene unclear. CDR1 is LNHNV, CDR2 YYDKDF, per germline (reference sequence). V shed 0 bases and J shed 0 bases, with 11 bases lying between them. The CDR3 is 16 residues long. For the CDR3, the DNA is TGTGCCACCAGCAGAGATCTGGGCACGTTGAACACTGAAGCTTTCTTT. This gives the protein CATSRDLGTLNTEAFF.

V gene TRBV27 combines with J gene TRBJ1-1; tentatively, D is TRBD1 (5 bases). V lost 0 bases, J lost 7 bases, and 15 bases lay in between. The CDR3 is 15 residues long. The germline CDR1 and CDR2 sequences are MNHEY and SMNVEV (reference sequence). In DNA form, the CDR3 reads TGTGCCAGCAGTTTATCGGGCCTCGGGGGGTATGAAGCTTTCTTT. This gives the protein CASSLSGLGGYEAFF.

The rearrangement uses TRBV5-8 and TRBJ2-1; 7 positions match TRBD2. CDR3 length: 18 residues. V dropped 4 bases and J dropped 5; count of bases not matched to a gene: 18. The V gene's germline CDR1 is SGHTS and CDR2 YDEGEE. The CDR3 reads CASSLPRRNLAEHNEQFF. The CDR3 nucleotides are TGTGCCAGCAGCCTACCGCGCAGGAACCTAGCGGAGCACAATGAGCAGTTCTTC. Based on the CDR3 plus reference TRBV5-8 and TRBJ2-1, the full variable domain is EAGVTQSPTHLIKTRGQQATLRCSPISGHTSVYWYQQALGLGLQFLLWYDEGEERNRGNFPPRFSGRQFPNYSSELNVNALELEDSALYLCASSLPRRNLAEHNEQFFGPGTRLTVL.

The rearrangement uses TRBV5-1 and TRBJ1-1; TRBD1 might be the D (6 bases). This CDR3 contains 15 residues. With 4 bases removed from V and 1 base from J, the gap between germline ends came to 14 bases. From germline, CDR1 is SGHRS and CDR2 YFSETQ. The CDR3 region is CASSPRGGQNTEAFF. In nucleotides, the CDR3 is TGCGCCAGCAGCCCAAGGGGGGGTCAGAACACTGAAGCTTTCTTT.

The chain links TRBV5-5 to TRBJ2-2; D possibly corresponds to TRBD2 (5 bases). Between the trimmed V and J ends, which lost 0 bases and 5 bases, there was a span of 8 bases. This CDR3 is built from 14 residues. Germline loops: CDR1 SGHKS, CDR2 YYEKEE (reference sequence). The CDR3 spells CASSLGSGTGELFF. In nucleotides, the CDR3 is TGTGCCAGCAGCTTGGGGTCGGGGACCGGGGAGCTGTTTTTT.

The chain links TRBV7-9 to TRBJ2-7, with 7 positions matching TRBD2. The CDR3 runs 15 residues. V was pared by 5 bases and J by 1 base, with 8 bases of the junction left unmatched. CDR1 is SEHNR and CDR2 is FQNEAQ in the germline V gene (reference sequence). The CDR3 loop is CASSVPGGGSYEQYF. Here the CDR3 DNA reads TGTGCCAGCAGCGTCCCAGGCGGGGGTTCCTACGAGCAGTACTTC.